The 27 T cell receptor beta chains reported below all come from one sample, sequenced in a study of tumor-infiltrating lymphocytes in primary liver carcinoma. From unsorted bulk tissue weighing about 20-32 mg, DNA and RNA were co-extracted. Starting material of 500 ng total RNA yielded TCR beta cDNA via a constant-region primer. The TCR beta library was amplified through three nested multiplex PCR rounds in a modified ARM-PCR procedure. TRBV1-TRBV30 forward primers paired with a C-beta reverse primer were used in the first two PCR rounds, which ran about 11 cycles each. TCRdb ran MiXCR on the multiplex PCR reads and lists one entry per CDR3 protein. Of around 70,000 distinct CDR3 sequences in the sample, roughly three quarters are singletons; the top ten hold 25% to 30%. Sequenced input: liver tumor tissue from sampling region 4. Subset defined: tumor region T4, right-lateral pole. These receptors were taken from a man aged 35-49 years with primary liver carcinoma and hepatitis B virus infection.

This clonotype was detected only a few times. A junction end diverges from the germline sequence, so it may reflect a read error. The gene calls are TRBV29-1 and TRBJ2-5; the D gene is possibly TRBD1 (5 bases). In germline, CDR1 is SQVTM, CDR2 ANQGSEA. The CDR3 is made up of 12 amino acids. The CDR3 here is CSVEGQGEIQYF. CDR3 DNA sequence: TGCAGCGTTGAAGGCCAGGGTGAGATCCAGTACTTC.

For this clonotype: The junction departs from the called germline gene at one end, perhaps through a read error. The chain joins TRBV12-3 or TRBV12-4 to TRBJ2-1; D is uncertain. The CDR3 contains 14 residues. CDR3 DNA: TGTGCCAACAGTATTACCCTGACTTCCGATGAGCAGTTCTTC. It is translated as CANSITLTSDEQFF.

As concerns this clonotype: At one end the junction does not follow the germline gene, possibly because of a read error. V gene TRBV11-3 combines with J gene TRBJ1-1; D unresolved. The CDR3 is 16 residues long. Germline V gene sequence: CDR1 SGHNT, CDR2 YENEEA. CDR3 in DNA: TGTGCCGGCAGCATCGATTTGGGCGAGAGAGTCGCTGAAGCTTTCTTT. It encodes CAGSIDLGERVAEAFF.

The chain employs TRBV28 and TRBJ1-1; the D is unclear. In germline, CDR1 is MDHEN, CDR2 SYDVKM. This CDR3 has 15 residues. Trimming removed 6 bases at V and 0 bases at J, with 14 bases between. CDR3 amino acids: CASSSQPGLNTEAFF. CDR3 sequence (DNA): TGTGCCAGCAGCTCTCAACCGGGATTGAACACTGAAGCTTTCTTT.

The V call is TRBV4-1, the J call TRBJ1-4, with TRBD1 as a possible D gene (6 bases). Trimming left V 7 bases short and J 8 bases short, with 23 bases between. The CDR3 length is 16 residues. The germline V gene has CDR1 MGHRA and CDR2 YSYEKL. The CDR3 loop reads CASNPPSRGAREKLFF. CDR3 nucleotide sequence: TGCGCCAGCAACCCACCGTCGAGGGGGGCACGCGAAAAACTGTTTTTT.

This clonotype showed up many times. The chain carries TRBV5-1 and TRBJ2-7, with D maybe TRBD1 (5 bases). From germline, CDR1 is SGHRS and CDR2 YFSETQ. The CDR3 extends over 13 amino acids. V was pared by 7 bases and J by 0 bases, with 11 bases between. The CDR3 region has the DNA TGCGCCAGCCGAGAAGGGGCCTCCTACGAGCAGTACTTC. Amino acid sequence: CASREGASYEQYF.

This chain uses TRBV11-1 with TRBJ2-1; TRBD1 is a possible D gene (6 bases). The CDR3 runs to 15 residues. The germline V and J ends were trimmed by 3 bases and 12 bases, with 21 bases remaining between them. Germline V CDR1 and CDR2: SGHAT, FQDESV (reference sequence). The CDR3 DNA sequence: TGTGCCAGCAGCTTTGAGGGACAACCCGGGGACGGGCAGTTCTTC. Its protein product is CASSFEGQPGDGQFF.

Turning to this clonotype: Germline and junction disagree at one end, which may indicate a read error. The J gene is TRBJ2-2, the V gene TRBV7-8; tentative D call: TRBD1 (6 bases). In germline, CDR1 is SGHVS, CDR2 FQNEAQ. The CDR3 is 15 residues long. For the CDR3, the DNA is TGTGTCAGCAGCTTACGAGGGGGAGACACCGGGAAGCTGTTTTTT. This encodes CVSSLRGGDTGKLFF.

The V call is TRBV11-2, the J call TRBJ2-1, with D possibly being TRBD2 (5 bases). CDR3 length equals 14 residues. Trimming cost V 5 bases and J 9 bases, with 17 bases left between them. The V gene's germline CDR1 is SGHAT and CDR2 FQNNGV. CDR3 amino acids: CASSTAAGGSEQFF. DNA of the CDR3: TGTGCCAGCAGCACCGCTGCAGGAGGTAGTGAGCAGTTCTTC.

This clonotype was seen once. One end of the junction varies from germline; a read error may be responsible. The rearrangement joins TRBV11-2 to TRBJ2-5; tentatively, D is TRBD2 (5 bases). The CDR3 totals 14 residues. Germline V gene data show CDR1 as SGHAT and CDR2 as FQNNGV. The CDR3 is CASSFEGSQETQYF. The CDR3 bases are TGTGCTAGCAGCTTCGAGGGCAGTCAAGAGACCCAGTACTTC.

A remark on this clonotype: Germline and junction disagree at one end, which may indicate a read error. The chain uses TRBV6-1 and TRBJ2-7; 13 bases map to TRBD2. Germline CDR1 is MNHNS and CDR2 is SASEGT. The CDR3 spans 16 residues. In DNA form, the CDR3 reads TGTGCCAACAGTGATGAACTAGCGGGAGGGCCCTACGAGCAGTGCTTC. Its translation: CANSDELAGGPYEQCF.

On this clonotype itself: An end of the junction differs from the germline gene, which may be a read error. The chain couples TRBV10-3 to TRBJ2-2; 8 nucleotides match TRBD2. The CDR3 has 18 residues. Germline lookup yields CDR1 ENHRY and CDR2 SYGVKD. In nucleotides, the CDR3 is TGCGCCATCAGCCCTGCCGGGATTAGCGGGAAGGTTTCCGGGGAGTTGTTTTTT. This gives the protein CAISPAGISGKVSGELFF.

About this clonotype: At one end the junction does not follow the germline gene, possibly because of a read error. This rearrangement joins TRBV12-3 or TRBV12-4 to TRBJ1-3; no clear D gene. This CDR3 has 12 residues. CDR3 DNA sequence: TGCGCCAGGAGCGCCCTAGGAAACACCATATATTTT. Encoded protein: CARSALGNTIYF.

Concerning this clonotype itself: The junction and the germline gene differ at one end; a read error may be behind it. The chain employs TRBV6-1 and TRBJ2-5; 10 nucleotides agree with TRBD2. Germline CDR1 and CDR2: MNHNS and SASEGT. The CDR3 has 17 residues. The DNA of the CDR3 is TGCGCCAGCTGTGACCTTTGGACTAGCGGTTCTGGGGAGACCCAGTACTTC. Its protein is CASCDLWTSGSGETQYF.

As regards this clonotype: This CDR3 fails to terminate in the conserved phenylalanine or tryptophan, so it likely reflects a read error. V usage is TRBV5-6 and J usage is TRBJ2-7; D unresolved. V lost 0 bases and J 8 bases, leaving 15 bases between the germline ends. The CDR3 length is 14 residues. Per germline, CDR1 SGHDT and CDR2 YYEEEE. The CDR3 region is CASSLGHIRNKQYL. DNA of the CDR3: TGTGCCAGCAGCTTGGGGCACATAAGGAACAAGCAGTACTTA.

CDR3 sequence reads: CASRLQDGGGTDTQYF. The CDR3 DNA follows: TGTGCCAGCAGATTACAAGACGGAGGGGGCACAGATACGCAGTATTTT. The V call is TRBV6-5, the J call TRBJ2-3, with D possibly matching TRBD2 (6 bases). Trimming pared 6 bases from V and 1 base from J, leaving 17 bases between. CDR1 and CDR2 from the germline V gene are MNHEY and SVGAGI. The CDR3 extends over 16 amino acids.

The V call is TRBV12-3 or TRBV12-4, the J call TRBJ2-1, with D maybe TRBD1 (5 bases). The CDR3 totals 16 residues. V gave up 9 bases and J gave up 6 bases, with 24 bases separating them. Here the CDR3 DNA reads TGTGCCAGTAGTCTCTGGGGCCTGGGCAGGACCAATGAGCAGTTCTTC. Protein: CASSLWGLGRTNEQFF.

Comment on this clonotype: The junction does not match germline at one end; this may be a read error. The chain uses TRBV4-1 and TRBJ2-1; TRBD1 or TRBD2 may be the D gene (5 bases each). Germline lookup yields CDR1 MGHRA and CDR2 YSYEKL. CDR3 length: 14 residues. CDR3 coding DNA: TGCGCCAGCAGCCCCCCCGGGACCTACGATGAGCAGTTCTTC. Encoded protein: CASSPPGTYDEQFF.

The chain is built from TRBV12-3 or TRBV12-4 and TRBJ1-5; TRBD1 aligns across 8 bases. Trimming at V came to 4 bases and at J to 12 bases, leaving 11 bases not matched to a gene. The CDR3 runs to 14 residues. DNA for the CDR3: TGTGCCAGCAGTTGGACAGGGCTTAGTCAGTACCAGCATTTT. Translated, it gives CASSWTGLSQYQHF.

Regarding this clonotype: A junction boundary mismatches the germline segment, possibly from a read error. This sequence joins TRBV10-1 and TRBJ2-7; TRBD1 agrees at 10 bases. In germline, CDR1 is WNHNN, CDR2 SYGVQD (reference sequence). This CDR3 contains 15 residues. The CDR3 loop is CASSESRTGGFEQYF. DNA of the CDR3: TGCGCCAGTAGTGAGTCCAGGACAGGGGGTTTCGAGCAGTACTTC.

This chain connects TRBV28 to TRBJ2-1; a possible D gene is TRBD2 (5 bases). The V gene's germline CDR1 is MDHEN and CDR2 SYDVKM. The CDR3 totals 17 residues. Trimming left V 5 bases short and J 8 bases short, with 25 bases between. The CDR3 DNA reads TGTGCCAGCAGTCTACATTACGGACTTGCGAGGATAGATGAGCAGTTCTTC. Translating it yields CASSLHYGLARIDEQFF.

This clonotype was detected a few times. This may stem from a read error, because a much larger clone lies one nucleotide away. The chain links TRBV10-3 to TRBJ2-1; possible D gene TRBD2, 5 bases. The germline V gene encodes CDR1 ENHRY and CDR2 SYGVKD. The CDR3 has 13 amino acids. The CDR3 bases are TGTACCATCAGTGCGGAGGAGTACAATGAGCAGTTCTTC. Protein product: CTISAEEYNEQFF.

On this clonotype itself: Relative to the germline gene, one junction end is altered; a read error may explain this. The chain joins TRBV10-3 to TRBJ2-1; 7 positions agree with TRBD2. The germline CDR1 and CDR2 sequences are ENHRY and SYGVKD. The CDR3 extends over 16 amino acids. CDR3 DNA sequence: TGTGCCGTCAGTGACCACATTGGCGGGAGTGGCAATGAGCAGTTCTTC. Amino acids: CAVSDHIGGSGNEQFF.

For this clonotype: Mismatch with germline at one junction end may stem from a read error. The chain has TRBV6-5 and TRBJ2-7; D is possibly TRBD1 (6 bases). The germline V gene has CDR1 MNHEY and CDR2 SVGAGI. This CDR3 has 14 residues. CDR3 sequence reads: CASCYAVRGYEQYF. CDR3 in DNA: TGTGCCAGCTGTTATGCAGTCAGGGGATACGAGCAGTACTTC.

The V gene is TRBV2, the J gene TRBJ1-5; D call uncertain. V lost 2 bases to trimming and J lost 3 bases, with 5 bases between them. Germline-derived CDR1 and CDR2 are SNHLY and FYNNEI. The CDR3 is 13 amino acids. CDR3: CASSEQHNQPQHF. The CDR3 DNA follows: TGTGCCAGCAGTGAACAGCACAATCAGCCCCAGCATTTT.

A remark on this clonotype: A read error is likely, as this CDR3 ends without the conserved phenylalanine or tryptophan. This chain links TRBV12-3 or TRBV12-4 with TRBJ2-7; D uncertain. The length of the CDR3 is 14 residues. This CDR3 is CASSTSEIGYDQYL. CDR3 DNA sequence: TGTGCCAGCTCCACTTCCGAAATCGGTTACGATCAGTACCTC.

This clonotype was observed many times. CDR3 sequence (DNA): TGCAGCGTTGAACGGAACACTGAAGCTTTCTTT. Protein sequence: CSVERNTEAFF. The rearrangement uses TRBV29-1 and TRBJ1-1; D uncertain. The V gene's germline CDR1 is SQVTM and CDR2 ANQGSEA. V was shortened by 2 bases and J by 1 base, with 2 bases between the two germline ends. The CDR3 contains 11 residues.